This T cell receptor (beta chain) was observed in a study of CD8+CD57+ T cells in acquired aplastic anemia. Whole-study context: Sorting CD4+ and CD8+ cells gave DNA averaging approximately 3 ug. Whole-study results and caveats: Patients and controls turned out to have twenty-nine CD8+ CDR3 sequences in common.

It was genomic DNA that served as the template for profiling TCR beta VDJ and CDR3. TCRdb itself ran the reads through MiXCR, one entry per CDR3 protein. The sample records around 500,000 distinct CDR3 sequences, over 25% being singletons. Remarks on this clonotype: Its cognate antigen is unknown.

CD8+CD57+ cell expansion had been shown by flow cytometry in patients chosen for sequencing. As a group, the patients uniformly had severe acquired aplastic anemia. V shed 0 bases and J shed 9 bases, with 12 bases lying between them. This CDR3 comprises 13 residues. In germline, CDR1 is GTSNPN, CDR2 SVGIG (reference sequence). The chain uses TRBV30 and TRBJ1-5; D is perhaps TRBD1 (5 bases). Sequencing was carried out using sorted CD4+, CD8+, or CD8+CD57+ T cells (not recorded which) from PBMCs. The receptor's source is a human donor with aplastic anemia. The CDR3 sequence is CAWSVDGQGPQHF. The CDR3 nucleotides are TGTGCCTGGAGTGTAGATGGCCAGGGGCCCCAGCATTTT.